The sequence of this T cell receptor (beta chain) was determined in a study of T-cell reconstitution after alpha-beta-depleted transplantation in children. In this sample, this clonotype turned up once. Its antigen remains unknown. CDR3 size: 15 residues. V dropped 7 bases and J dropped 1; count of bases not matched to a gene: 3. CDR1 and CDR2 from the germline V gene are KGHDR and SFDVKD. A library of TCRbeta sequences, prepared with unique molecular identifiers, was generated. TCRdb ran MiXCR on the PCR reads and lists one entry per CDR3 protein. The data show about 250,000 distinct CDR3 sequences, 24% seen once. Overall study findings and caveats: Newly generated T cells supplied most T-cell counts and diversity one year post-transplant. Several hundred expanded graft clones reportedly were the source of alpha-beta T cells about two months after transplant. Some patients showed high day-60 TCRbeta diversity, which derived from surviving recipient T cells and thymic progenitors.

This sequence originates from a female patient aged 2-9 years who had a stem cell transplant for congenital amegakaryocytic thrombocytopenia, so the T cells may come from the graft donor. This chain joins TRBV24-1 and TRBJ2-1, with 10 bases matching TRBD2. This material consisted of PBMCs, mostly from graft donor cells, taken 360 days after TCRalphabeta/CD19-depleted stem cell transplant. The CDR3, as DNA: TGTGCCACCAGCAAAGCGGGAGGGTCCTACAATGAGCAGTTCTTC. This translates into CATSKAGGSYNEQFF.